Each of the 31 T cell receptor beta chains below was sequenced from the same sample in a study of identical twins. Each CDR3 protein gets one entry after TCRdb re-called the 5' RACE reads with MiXCR. Of about 530,000 distinct CDR3 sequences listed, around 15% are singletons. A further study also used this sample, focusing on yellow fever vaccine responses in identical twins.

Sequencing was done on a sample of CD4+ T cells sorted from blood. Receptors originate from a woman under 30 in good health.

This clonotype was seen repeatedly, ten times or more. The CDR3 reads CASSPEGPSTDTQYF. The CDR3 DNA is TGTGCCAGCAGCCCCGAGGGACCGAGCACAGATACGCAGTATTTT. This rearrangement joins TRBV7-7 to TRBJ2-3; possibly TRBD1 or TRBD2 for D (5 bases each). The germline gives CDR1 SSHAT, CDR2 FNYEAQ (reference sequence). The CDR3 contains 15 residues. V gave up 5 bases and J gave up 0 bases, with 12 bases separating them.

In its sample, this clonotype was seen a few times. This chain joins TRBV5-1 and TRBJ1-2; 10 nucleotides agree with TRBD1. The V gene end was trimmed by 4 bases and the J gene end by 1 base; junction bases not matched to a gene: 4. Germline lookup yields CDR1 SGHRS and CDR2 YFSETQ. There are 15 residues in the CDR3. CDR3 nucleotides: TGCGCCAGCAGCACCTGGACAGGGGGTAACTATGGCTACACCTTC. This encodes CASSTWTGGNYGYTF.

On this clonotype: A much larger clone differs from this one at a single base, so this may be a read error. V is TRBV12-3 or TRBV12-4 and J is TRBJ1-1; 8 bases are a match to TRBD1. CDR3 size: 14 residues. The CDR3 spells CVSSSGTGNPEAFF. As DNA, the CDR3 is TGTGTCAGCAGTTCCGGGACAGGTAACCCTGAAGCTTTCTTT.

This clonotype was seen more than once but under ten times. The chain uses TRBV5-5 and TRBJ1-1; TRBD1 is a possible D gene (5 bases). CDR1 is SGHKS, CDR2 YYEKEE, per germline (reference sequence). Trimming cost V 2 bases and J 2 bases, with 10 bases left between them. The CDR3 consists of 14 residues. The CDR3 DNA reads as TGTGCCAGCAGCTTCGTAGGACAAAACACTGAAGCTTTCTTT. Translated, it gives CASSFVGQNTEAFF.

This clonotype was counted a few times. The chain carries TRBV24-1 and TRBJ1-2, with TRBD1 matching over 8 bases. The germline V gene has CDR1 KGHDR and CDR2 SFDVKD. This CDR3 contains 14 residues. The V and J ends lost 5 bases and 7 bases, in that order; junction bases with no gene match: 8. CDR3 sequence: CATSGPRGPGGYTF. The CDR3 nucleotides read TGTGCCACCAGTGGTCCCAGGGGGCCTGGTGGCTACACCTTC.

The rearrangement links TRBV14 to TRBJ2-5; 8 nucleotides match TRBD2. The CDR3 spans 15 residues. V lost 3 bases and J lost 5; bases outside the gene matches: 8. CDR1 SGHDN and CDR2 FVKESK come from the germline V gene. CDR3: CASSHGLAGTETQYF. CDR3 DNA: TGTGCCAGCAGCCATGGACTAGCCGGTACGGAGACCCAGTACTTC.

This clonotype was counted only a few times. The V and J genes are TRBV28 and TRBJ2-2; D is possibly TRBD2 (5 bases). Germline-derived CDR1 and CDR2 are MDHEN and SYDVKM. CDR3 length equals 14 residues. The ends were cut back, 7 bases at V and 3 bases at J, with 12 bases in the middle. The chain's CDR3 is CASTPPGYTGELFF. In nucleotides, the CDR3 is TGTGCCAGCACCCCCCCGGGATACACCGGGGAGCTGTTTTTT.

V is TRBV20-1 and J is TRBJ2-5; 7 bases are a match to TRBD1. The germline CDR1 and CDR2 sequences are DFQATT and SNEGSKA (reference sequence). V gave up 4 bases and J gave up 5 bases; unmatched junction bases: 13. The CDR3 covers 15 residues. Here the CDR3 reads CSAKPPAGGTETQYF. Written as DNA, the CDR3 is TGCAGTGCTAAGCCCCCCGCAGGGGGTACGGAGACCCAGTACTTC.

This clonotype was seen more than once but under ten times. The chain couples TRBV12-3 or TRBV12-4 to TRBJ2-2; 14 bases line up with TRBD2. V lost 7 bases and J lost 6; bases outside the gene matches: 7. This CDR3 is built from 16 residues. The CDR3 DNA reads as TGTGCCAGCACTAGACTAGCGGGAGGGCCGCCCGGGGAGCTGTTTTTT. Encoded protein: CASTRLAGGPPGELFF.

This clonotype was detected a few times. The rearrangement joins TRBV18 to TRBJ2-3; 10 bases are a match to TRBD2. This CDR3 has 16 amino acids. CDR1 is KGHSH and CDR2 is LQKENI in the germline V gene. The V and J ends lost 4 bases and 4 bases, in that order; junction bases with no gene match: 8. CDR3 residues: CASSREGTSAADTQYF. The CDR3 DNA reads TGTGCCAGCTCACGGGAAGGGACTAGCGCGGCAGATACGCAGTATTTT.

This clonotype was detected only a few times. The chain has TRBV20-1 and TRBJ2-2; 8 nucleotides align to TRBD2. CDR3 length equals 17 residues. Germline lookup yields CDR1 DFQATT and CDR2 SNEGSKA (reference sequence). V shed 1 base and J 3 bases; nucleotides not matched to a gene: 10. The CDR3 region has the DNA TGCAGTGCTAGAGCCGAAGCGCGGGGGGCACACACCGGGGAGCTGTTTTTT. Translated: CSARAEARGAHTGELFF.

There are a few counts of this clonotype. The chain has TRBV20-1 and TRBJ1-3; D may be TRBD1 (5 bases). The germline V gene has CDR1 DFQATT and CDR2 SNEGSKA (reference sequence). The CDR3 runs to 12 residues. V gave up 6 bases and J gave up 4 bases, with 10 bases separating them. CDR3 residues: CSAGDGGNTIYF. The CDR3 bases are TGCAGTGCAGGGGACGGAGGAAACACCATATATTTT.

The table lists this clonotype with a few counts. V is TRBV11-2 and J is TRBJ2-5; TRBD2 is a possible D gene (5 bases). Germline-derived CDR1 and CDR2 are SGHAT and FQNNGV. The CDR3 contains 14 residues. V was pared by 6 bases and J by 5 bases, with 16 bases between. CDR3 DNA sequence: TGTGCCAGCAGACGAGGACTTGACCGGGAGACCCAGTACTTC. Translation gives CASRRGLDRETQYF.

The rearrangement uses TRBV29-1 and TRBJ2-7, with D maybe TRBD1 (5 bases). This CDR3 region has 15 residues. V was trimmed by 1 base and J by 0 bases, leaving 13 bases between them. Germline V gene sequence: CDR1 SQVTM, CDR2 ANQGSEA. The CDR3 here is CSVEGGHSTSYEQYF. CDR3 sequence (DNA): TGCAGCGTTGAAGGTGGACACTCAACCTCCTACGAGCAGTACTTC.

The chain combines TRBV20-1 with TRBJ1-5; D is unresolved. The ends were cut back, 3 bases at V and 7 bases at J, with 13 bases in the middle. The CDR3 has 13 residues. From germline, CDR1 is DFQATT and CDR2 SNEGSKA (reference sequence). CDR3 nucleotides: TGCAGTGCTAGGATGCCGGGTAGGCAGCCCCAGCATTTT. It specifies CSARMPGRQPQHF.

The table lists this clonotype with a few counts. V gene TRBV6-4 combines with J gene TRBJ1-2; 7 bases map to TRBD1. V lost 5 bases and J lost 7; bases outside the gene matches: 4. Germline V gene data show CDR1 as MRHNA and CDR2 as SNTAGT. This CDR3 comprises 12 residues. CDR3 protein: CASSSTGSGYTF. CDR3 nucleotide sequence: TGTGCCAGCAGTTCGACAGGGTCTGGCTACACCTTC.

As to this clonotype: Mismatch with germline at one junction end may stem from a read error. V and J are TRBV2 and TRBJ2-4, with 13 nucleotides matching TRBD2. Germline V gene sequence: CDR1 SNHLY, CDR2 FYNNEI. CDR3 size: 12 residues. This chain's CDR3 is CASSTTSGRIQF. CDR3 coding DNA: TGTGCCAGCAGTACGACTAGCGGGAGGATTCAGTTC.

This clonotype was observed once. This chain connects TRBV6-1 to TRBJ2-2; TRBD1 is a possible D gene (6 bases). Germline assignment: CDR1 MNHNS and CDR2 SASEGT. V dropped 7 bases and J dropped 6 bases, with 12 bases sitting between them. The CDR3 extends over 13 amino acids. Here the CDR3 reads CASTPQGPGELFF. The DNA of the CDR3 is TGTGCCAGCACCCCACAGGGTCCCGGGGAGCTGTTTTTT.

This clonotype was seen only a few times. J is TRBJ1-3 and V is TRBV20-1; D perhaps matches TRBD1 (5 bases). The V gene's germline CDR1 is DFQATT and CDR2 SNEGSKA (reference sequence). V was clipped by 1 base and J by 0 bases, with 10 bases between them. This CDR3 contains 15 residues. CDR3 region: CSARAGAPSGNTIYF. In nucleotides, the CDR3 is TGCAGTGCTAGAGCCGGGGCACCCTCTGGAAACACCATATATTTT.

This clonotype was counted a few times. The chain couples TRBV10-3 to TRBJ2-7; 7 nucleotides match TRBD2. This CDR3 is built from 11 residues. The V gene end was trimmed by 9 bases and the J gene end by 2 bases; junction bases not matched to a gene: 1. Germline CDR1 is ENHRY and CDR2 is SYGVKD. The CDR3 is CAMGGAYEQYF. CDR3 nucleotide sequence: TGTGCCATGGGGGGGGCCTACGAGCAGTACTTC.

This clonotype was found a few times. This chain connects TRBV11-2 to TRBJ2-1, with 7 bases aligning to TRBD2. Germline V lookup: CDR1 SGHAT, CDR2 FQNNGV. V gave up 6 bases and J gave up 2 bases; unmatched junction bases: 7. This CDR3 comprises 15 residues. CDR3 protein: CASRQSGTTYNEQFF. The DNA of the CDR3 is TGTGCCAGCAGACAATCCGGGACTACCTACAATGAGCAGTTCTTC.

This clonotype was seen a handful of times. The chain carries TRBV28 and TRBJ2-1; 16 nucleotides align to TRBD2. Trimming took 6 bases from V and 8 from J; bases not matched to a gene: 4. Germline V gives CDR1 MDHEN, CDR2 SYDVKM. This CDR3 comprises 15 residues. CDR3 amino acids: CASRRGTSGRDEQFF. The DNA for the CDR3 is TGTGCCAGCAGGCGAGGGACTAGCGGGAGGGATGAGCAGTTCTTC.

The rearrangement links TRBV4-1 to TRBJ2-1; D is possibly TRBD2 (5 bases). The V and J ends lost 4 bases and 11 bases respectively, with 12 bases between them. The germline V gene encodes CDR1 MGHRA and CDR2 YSYEKL. The CDR3 is 12 residues long. CDR3 in DNA: TGCGCCAGCAGCCCCGACTACCAAAAGCAGTTCTTC. This gives the protein CASSPDYQKQFF.

This clonotype was counted a few times. This chain uses TRBV15 with TRBJ1-5, with TRBD1 matching over 7 bases. V trimming: 2 bases; J trimming: 2 bases; junction bases outside the gene matches: 3. The CDR3 has 15 residues. Germline V gene sequence: CDR1 LNHNV, CDR2 YYDKDF (reference sequence). The chain's CDR3 is CATSRITGGNQPQHF. In DNA, the CDR3 is TGTGCCACCAGCAGAATAACAGGGGGCAATCAGCCCCAGCATTTT.

This clonotype was detected many times. The V call is TRBV12-3 or TRBV12-4, the J call TRBJ1-5; TRBD1 agrees at 7 bases. The CDR3 is 15 amino acids. V was pared by 6 bases and J by 4 bases, with 9 bases of the junction left unmatched. The CDR3 loop reads CASRDAQGTNQPQHF. CDR3 DNA: TGTGCCAGCAGGGACGCACAGGGGACGAATCAGCCCCAGCATTTT.

This clonotype was counted many times. The rearrangement joins TRBV5-1 to TRBJ1-1; TRBD1 might be the D (5 bases). V lost 4 bases and J lost 1, with 8 bases in between. CDR1 is SGHRS and CDR2 is YFSETQ in the germline V gene. The CDR3 spans 13 residues. The chain's CDR3 is CASSIDRNTEAFF. CDR3 sequence (DNA): TGCGCCAGCAGCATCGACAGGAACACTGAAGCTTTCTTT.

The gene calls are TRBV7-9 and TRBJ2-4, with a weak D call TRBD1 (7 bases). V was shortened by 5 bases and J by 3 bases, with 14 bases between the two germline ends. The germline V gene has CDR1 SEHNR and CDR2 FQNEAQ (reference sequence). This CDR3 is 15 amino acids long. DNA for the CDR3: TGTGCCAGCAGCCGGACAGGACTATTCAAAAACATTCAGTACTTC. This gives the protein CASSRTGLFKNIQYF.

This clonotype was detected many times. The chain couples TRBV5-1 to TRBJ1-2; TRBD1 is a possible D gene (6 bases). The germline V gene encodes CDR1 SGHRS and CDR2 YFSETQ. Trimming took off 2 bases at V and 0 bases at J, with 14 bases between the two ends. CDR3 length: 16 amino acids. The CDR3 nucleotides read TGCGCCAGCAGCTTCCGGACAGATCCAACTAACTATGGCTACACCTTC. It yields the protein CASSFRTDPTNYGYTF.

This clonotype was detected many times. The chain joins TRBV29-1 to TRBJ2-5; D may correspond to TRBD1 or TRBD2 (5 bases each). The CDR3 contains 11 residues. Trimming pared 7 bases from V and 1 base from J, leaving 7 bases between. Germline loops: CDR1 SQVTM, CDR2 ANQGSEA. This CDR3 reads CSAGPQETQYF. The CDR3 nucleotides read TGCAGCGCGGGACCCCAAGAGACCCAGTACTTC.

This clonotype was detected many times. The chain recombines TRBV24-1 with TRBJ2-3; 9 bases line up with TRBD2. The germline CDR1 and CDR2 sequences are KGHDR and SFDVKD. The CDR3 has 15 residues. Losses at the gene ends were 4 bases for V and 0 bases for J; bases not matched to a gene: 1. CDR3 sequence: CATSDLAGSTDTQYF. The CDR3 DNA follows: TGTGCCACCAGTGACCTAGCGGGGAGCACAGATACGCAGTATTTT.

The chain is built from TRBV5-1 and TRBJ2-7; 7 bases are shared with TRBD1. The CDR3 runs 14 residues. Trimming cost V 6 bases and J 6 bases; bases outside gene matches: 12. Germline CDR1 SGHRS, CDR2 YFSETQ. DNA of the CDR3: TGCGCCAGCAACATGACAGGGAGAGACGGCGAGCAGTACTTC. Translating it yields CASNMTGRDGEQYF.